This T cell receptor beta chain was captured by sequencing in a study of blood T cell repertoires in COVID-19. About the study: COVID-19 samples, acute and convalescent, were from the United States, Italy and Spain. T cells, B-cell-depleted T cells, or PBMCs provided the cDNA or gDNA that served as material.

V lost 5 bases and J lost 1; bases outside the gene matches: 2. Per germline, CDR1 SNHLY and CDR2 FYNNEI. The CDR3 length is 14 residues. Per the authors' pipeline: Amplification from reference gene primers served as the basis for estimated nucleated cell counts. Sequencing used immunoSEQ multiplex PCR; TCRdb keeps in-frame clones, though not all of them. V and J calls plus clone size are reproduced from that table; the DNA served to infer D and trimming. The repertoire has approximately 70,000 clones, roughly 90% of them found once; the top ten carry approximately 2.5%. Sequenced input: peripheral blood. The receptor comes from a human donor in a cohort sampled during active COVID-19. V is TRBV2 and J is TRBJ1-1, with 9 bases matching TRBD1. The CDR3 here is CASSQTGGNTEAFF. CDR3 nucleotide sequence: TGTGCCAGCAGTCAGACAGGGGGGAACACTGAAGCTTTCTTT.